Listed below are T cell receptor beta chains from one sample, sequenced in a study of OX40 agonist ivuxolimab in advanced cancers. The data were produced by immunoSEQ multiplex PCR, yet TCRdb's version contains in-frame clones alone and is incomplete. The sample yields under 100,000 clones, 80% to 95% seen once. Source: CD4+ or CD8+ T cells sorted from blood, taken in a trial of the OX40 agonist ivuxolimab. The receptors derive from an adult with an advanced solid tumor such as melanoma, head and neck, liver or kidney cancer. The CDR3 runs from the conserved cysteine through the conserved F or W.

TRBV7-2,TRBJ2-7,CASSRTFGSSVSYEQYF
TRBV9,TRBJ1-3,CASSVARGGFSGNTIYF
TRBV6-5,TRBJ1-2,CASSYLTGGGYGYTF
TRBV21-1,TRBJ2-7,CASSKSLGLHYEQYF
TRBV9,TRBJ2-1,CASSVGAGGLNEQFF
TRBV5-1,TRBJ2-6,CASSLEGPRDSGANVLTF
TRBV27,TRBJ2-7,CASSPTGEAYEQYF
TRBV7-8,TRBJ2-7,CASSGFEQYF
TRBV4-1,TRBJ2-7,CASSQDPATEQYF
TRBV6-5,TRBJ2-5,CASSWGFWGGQETQYF
TRBV2,TRBJ2-3,CASSPSGADTDTQYF